Presented here are 23 T cell receptor beta chains from one specimen sequenced in a study of breast tumors, draining lymph nodes, adjacent tissues (dated by TCRdb to the mid-2010s). Library preparation employed multiplex PCR. This sample was sequenced with an Illumina HiSeq 2000. TCRdb ran its own pipeline on the public reads, namely fastp trimming at Q25 and MiXCR clone calling, and kept in-frame beta chains. Each CDR3 protein appears once, grouped with its most common genes and DNA. This sample gives roughly 120,000 distinct CDR3 sequences in total; nearly 20% of them show up just once. Around 3.5% of the sample rests with the top ten. The axillary draining lymph nodes of breast cancer patients were the source of the lymph node samples. Material for sequencing was axillary lymph node tissue. Source of these receptors: a female donor with breast cancer. Some clones in this sample may be carry-over from other donors' samples.

This clonotype was seen many times. V usage is TRBV6-1 and J usage is TRBJ2-3, with 10 bases that match TRBD1. CDR1 is MNHNS and CDR2 is SASEGT in the germline V gene. V trimming: 3 bases; J trimming: 4 bases; junction bases outside the gene matches: 7. This CDR3 comprises 16 residues. This CDR3 is CASSDLIGTGADTQYF. As DNA, the CDR3 is TGTGCCAGCAGTGACCTAATCGGGACAGGGGCAGATACGCAGTATTTT.

The sample holds many counts of this clonotype. The chain has TRBV18 and TRBJ1-2; TRBD1 might be the D (5 bases). V dropped 6 bases and J dropped 5 bases, with 13 bases sitting between them. The CDR3 consists of 13 residues. Germline assignment: CDR1 KGHSH and CDR2 LQKENI. The DNA of the CDR3 is TGTGCCAGCTCTCAAGGGACTGATTATGGCTACACCTTC. It encodes CASSQGTDYGYTF. Filled out from reference TRBV18 and TRBJ1-2, the complete variable domain reads NAGVMQNPRHLVRRRGQEARLRCSPMKGHSHVYWYRQLPEEGLKFMVYLQKENIIDESGMPKERFSAEFPKEGPSILRIQQVVRGDSAAYFCASSQGTDYGYTFGSGTRLTVV.

This clonotype was counted at least ten times. The V and J genes are TRBV5-1 and TRBJ1-2; D is perhaps TRBD1 (6 bases). Germline lookup yields CDR1 SGHRS and CDR2 YFSETQ. Trimming shortened V by 0 bases and J by 6 bases, and 6 bases separated the two germline ends. The CDR3 runs to 12 residues. CDR3 nucleotide sequence: TGCGCCAGCAGCTTGGACAGGGATGGCTACACCTTC. Encoded protein: CASSLDRDGYTF.

This clonotype was recorded many times. Here the CDR3 DNA reads TGTGCCAGCAGCTTAAGACTAGGACGTTACGGTGAGCAGTTCTTC. It is translated as CASSLRLGRYGEQFF. The chain combines TRBV7-6 with TRBJ2-1; D might be TRBD2 (6 bases). Germline V gives CDR1 SGHVS, CDR2 FNYEAQ. The V end lost 2 bases, the J end lost 9 bases, and 17 bases lay between the germline ends. CDR3 size: 15 residues.

Comment on this clonotype: A much larger clone differs from this one at a single base, so this may be a read error. CDR3 loop: CSVALAGRTGELFF. The CDR3 DNA sequence: TGCAGCGTTGCACTAGCGGGAAGGACCGGGGAGCTGTTTTTT. The chain is built from TRBV29-1 and TRBJ2-2, with 10 bases fitting TRBD2. The CDR3 loop spans 14 amino acids. Germline V gene sequence: CDR1 SQVTM, CDR2 ANQGSEA. The junction had 4 bases not matched to a gene; V was cut back by 4 bases and J by 5 bases.

This clonotype was detected many times. The DNA for the CDR3 is TGCAGTGCTAGTTATTCCGGGAGGAGAGATACGCAGTATTTT. Its translation: CSASYSGRRDTQYF. The chain employs TRBV20-1 and TRBJ2-3; 7 bases agree with TRBD2. After removal of 3 bases from V and 5 bases from J, the junction contained 8 bases not matched to a gene. CDR1 and CDR2 from the germline V gene are DFQATT and SNEGSKA (reference sequence). CDR3 length equals 14 residues.

Remarks on this clonotype: A much larger clone differs by one base, so this may be a read error. The V and J genes are TRBV27 and TRBJ2-1, with 7 positions matching TRBD2. J lost 3 bases, V lost 3 bases, and 11 bases had no gene match. The CDR3 contains 17 residues. Germline V CDR1 and CDR2: MNHEY, SMNVEV (reference sequence). CDR3 nucleotide sequence: TGTGCCAGCAGTTTGCCCCCTAGTGGGGAGGGCTACAATGAGCAGTTCTTC. It is translated as CASSLPPSGEGYNEQFF.

This clonotype was counted at least ten times. The genes are TRBV20-1 and TRBJ1-5, with 7 positions matching TRBD1. V lost 4 bases to trimming and J lost 0 bases; unmatched junction nucleotides: 9. The CDR3 runs to 16 residues. Germline-derived CDR1 and CDR2 are DFQATT and SNEGSKA (reference sequence). CDR3 region: CSATVRGGGSNQPQHF. In DNA form, the CDR3 reads TGCAGTGCTACTGTCAGGGGGGGGGGTAGCAATCAGCCCCAGCATTTT.

This clonotype was detected many times. V is TRBV5-1 and J is TRBJ2-1; D is possibly TRBD2 (5 bases). The germline V and J ends were trimmed by 1 base and 4 bases, with 12 bases remaining between them. The CDR3 extends over 15 amino acids. Germline lookup yields CDR1 SGHRS and CDR2 YFSETQ. The CDR3 is CASSLRPGSYNEQFF. CDR3 coding DNA: TGCGCCAGCAGCTTGCGTCCGGGAAGTTACAATGAGCAGTTCTTC.

The rearrangement uses TRBV29-1 and TRBJ1-1, with D possibly being TRBD1 (6 bases). Germline values: CDR1 SQVTM, CDR2 ANQGSEA. The CDR3 is 12 residues long. V lost 6 bases and J lost 10, with 18 bases in between. CDR3 region: CSVRYRDFVAFF. DNA for the CDR3: TGCAGCGTCAGGTACAGGGATTTTGTAGCTTTCTTT.

The rearrangement uses TRBV30 and TRBJ2-1; 8 positions agree with TRBD1. This CDR3 is 13 amino acids long. Germline trimming cut 8 bases from V and 5 bases from J; bases unmatched to any gene: 8. The germline V gene has CDR1 GTSNPN and CDR2 SVGIG (reference sequence). This chain's CDR3 is CAGTGGYHNEQFF. CDR3 coding DNA: TGTGCCGGAACAGGGGGGTATCACAATGAGCAGTTCTTC.

This clonotype was counted ten times or more. This chain links TRBV6-5 with TRBJ2-1; TRBD2 agrees at 9 bases. Germline V lookup: CDR1 MNHEY, CDR2 SVGAGI. This CDR3 comprises 16 residues. Losses at the gene ends were 6 bases for V and 2 bases for J; bases not matched to a gene: 8. CDR3 in amino acids: CASSPTVAGAYNEQFF. The CDR3 DNA reads as TGTGCCAGCAGCCCAACAGTAGCGGGAGCCTACAATGAGCAGTTCTTC.

There are many counts of this clonotype. The V gene is TRBV5-4, the J gene TRBJ1-2; 7 nucleotides agree with TRBD1. This CDR3 spans 15 amino acids. Germline CDR1 and CDR2: SGHNT and YYREEE (reference sequence). V dropped 3 bases and J dropped 3; count of bases not matched to a gene: 8. CDR3: CASSSPTGADYGYTF. CDR3 nucleotide sequence: TGTGCCAGCAGCTCACCCACAGGGGCTGACTATGGCTACACCTTC. The full variable domain, rest sourced from reference TRBV5-4 and TRBJ1-2, is ETGVTQSPTHLIKTRGQQVTLRCSSQSGHNTVSWYQQALGQGPQFIFQYYREEENGRGNFPPRFSGLQFPNYSSELNVNALELDDSALYLCASSSPTGADYGYTFGSGTRLTVV.

A remark on this clonotype: At one of its ends the junction is not consistent with the germline gene, which may arise from a read error. The chain recombines TRBV24-1 with TRBJ2-7; the D is unclear. This CDR3 region has 17 residues. Germline V gives CDR1 KGHDR, CDR2 SFDVKD. This chain's CDR3 is CAASLASAEMGSYGQYF. The CDR3, as DNA: TGTGCCGCCAGTCTCGCCTCGGCTGAGATGGGCTCCTACGGGCAGTACTTC.

As to this clonotype: A clone one base away is much larger, so this may be a read error. The rearrangement links TRBV12-3 or TRBV12-4 to TRBJ2-3; tentative D call: TRBD1 (5 bases). V shed 6 bases and J shed 4 bases, with 14 bases lying between them. The CDR3 has 14 amino acids. CDR3 loop: CASSPTRGPDTQYF. CDR3 nucleotides: TGTGCCAGCAGCCCTACAAGGGGCCCAGATACGCAGTATTTT.

This clonotype was detected ten times or more. V gene TRBV27 combines with J gene TRBJ2-5, with 7 bases aligning to TRBD1. Per germline, CDR1 MNHEY and CDR2 SMNVEV (reference sequence). V gave up 3 bases and J gave up 0 bases; unmatched junction bases: 7. There are 16 residues in the CDR3. The CDR3 sequence: CASSFVRTGDQETQYF. Written as DNA, the CDR3 is TGTGCCAGCAGTTTTGTACGAACAGGGGACCAAGAGACCCAGTACTTC.

About this clonotype: This may arise from a read error, as a much more abundant clone is one base away. The rearrangement uses TRBV20-1 and TRBJ2-3; D possibly corresponds to TRBD1 (6 bases). The CDR3 is 16 residues long. The V gene's germline CDR1 is DFQATT and CDR2 SNEGSKA (reference sequence). Between the trimmed V and J ends, which lost 0 bases and 4 bases, there was a span of 17 bases. The CDR3 here is CSARDQGRGLSDTQYF. The DNA for the CDR3 is TGCAGTGCTAGAGATCAGGGAAGGGGGTTGTCAGATACGCAGTATTTT.

This clonotype was observed many times. The chain uses TRBV4-1 and TRBJ2-2; D is undetermined. Trimming took off 5 bases at V and 6 bases at J, with 10 bases between the two ends. CDR1 and CDR2 (germline): MGHRA, YSYEKL. This CDR3 has 13 residues. CDR3 coding DNA: TGCGCCAGCAGCTTAGCTGGGGCCGGGGAGCTGTTTTTT. Its translation: CASSLAGAGELFF.

Comment on this clonotype: A much larger clonotype is one base distant, so this may be a read error. V usage is TRBV5-6 and J usage is TRBJ2-1; TRBD2 might be the D (5 bases). The CDR3 length is 13 residues. Germline loops: CDR1 SGHDT, CDR2 YYEEEE. The CDR3 reads CTSSLSRIAEQFF. DNA for the CDR3: TGTACCAGCAGCTTATCGAGGATAGCGGAGCAGTTCTTC.

In its sample, this clonotype was seen a few times. A junction end diverges from the germline sequence, so it may reflect a read error. This chain joins TRBV3-1 and TRBJ2-4; D possibly corresponds to TRBD1 (6 bases). Germline-derived CDR1 and CDR2 are LGHDT and YNNKEL (reference sequence). The CDR3 spans 14 residues. The CDR3 DNA is TGTGCCAGCAGCTCCAACAGGGCCAGAAACATTCAGTACTTC. Translating it yields CASSSNRARNIQYF.

Ten or more counts support this clonotype. This chain uses TRBV20-1 with TRBJ2-5; 8 bases agree with TRBD2. The CDR3 is 17 amino acids. Per germline, CDR1 DFQATT and CDR2 SNEGSKA (reference sequence). The V gene end was trimmed by 5 bases and the J gene end by 7 bases; junction bases not matched to a gene: 21. DNA for the CDR3: TGCAGTGCTCCCTGGGGGCGGGGGGCCGAGTACGGAACGACCCAGTACTTC. Translated, it gives CSAPWGRGAEYGTTQYF.

A note on this clonotype: A much larger clone lies one base from this, so it may be a read error. The CDR3, as DNA: TGTGCCAGCAGACAGGAGCCCCTATCGGAGCAGCACTTC. It codes for CASRQEPLSEQHF. The chain combines TRBV6-5 with TRBJ2-7; D may be TRBD1 (5 bases). Per the germline V gene, CDR1 is MNHEY and CDR2 is SVGAGI. The CDR3 has 13 amino acids.

Concerning this clonotype itself: A read error may explain this, as a much larger clone is one base away. V and J are TRBV20-1 and TRBJ1-5, with D unresolved. Germline CDR1 is DFQATT and CDR2 is SNEGSKA (reference sequence). CDR3 size: 13 residues. CDR3 in amino acids: CSARPTSIQPQHF. Here the CDR3 DNA reads TGCAGTGCTAGACCCACTAGCATTCAGCCCCAGCATTTT.